The clone carrying this T cell receptor (beta chain) was seen a few times. What it recognizes is unknown. The sample belongs to a study of identical twins. General study findings and limits: Models, which agreed with sharing between unrelated individuals, nonetheless underestimated the out-of-frame TCR alpha sharing seen in monozygotic twins. An excess of low generation probability was shown by twin-shared out-of-frame alpha sequences. Out-of-frame beta chain sequences displayed weaker excess sharing between twins.

V was pared by 8 bases and J by 0 bases, with 3 bases of the junction left unmatched. The length of the CDR3 is 14 residues. The germline V gene has CDR1 SNHLY and CDR2 FYNNEI. The authors used template switching to add a universal primer site and gave cDNA unique molecular identifiers. TCRdb re-called the 5' RACE reads with MiXCR, one entry per CDR3 protein. This sample carries 1.5 million or so distinct CDR3 sequences, about 31% of them seen once, and the ten largest clones take about 0.25%. The rearrangement uses TRBV2 and TRBJ2-7, with 11 bases matching TRBD2. This TCR was sampled from a newborn girl in good health. The source material was cord blood. The CDR3 reads CASLGLAGSYEQYF. The CDR3 DNA reads as TGTGCCAGCCTAGGACTAGCGGGCTCCTACGAGCAGTACTTC.